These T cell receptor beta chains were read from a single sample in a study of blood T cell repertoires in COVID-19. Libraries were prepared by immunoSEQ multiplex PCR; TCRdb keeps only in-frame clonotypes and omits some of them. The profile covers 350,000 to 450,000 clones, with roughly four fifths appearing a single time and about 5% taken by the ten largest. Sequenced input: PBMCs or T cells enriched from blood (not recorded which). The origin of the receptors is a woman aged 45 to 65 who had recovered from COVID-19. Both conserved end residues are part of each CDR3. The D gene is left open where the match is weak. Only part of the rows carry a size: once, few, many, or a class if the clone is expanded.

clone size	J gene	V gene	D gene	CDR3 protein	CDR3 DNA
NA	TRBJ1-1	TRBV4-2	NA	CASSQDPGASRGAVGVQQFEAFF	TGTGCCAGCAGCCAAGATCCGGGGGCGAGCCGGGGGGCGGTTGGGGTACAACAGTTTGAAGCTTTCTTT
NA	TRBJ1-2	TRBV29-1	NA	CSVDGGGGYTF	TGCAGCGTTGACGGGGGAGGTGGCTACACCTTC
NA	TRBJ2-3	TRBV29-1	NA	CSVEGQGFTDTQYF	TGCAGCGTTGAGGGTCAGGGTTTCACAGATACGCAGTATTTT
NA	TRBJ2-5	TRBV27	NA	CASRSIRARETQYF	TGTGCCAGCAGGTCCATCAGGGCCCGGGAGACCCAGTACTTC
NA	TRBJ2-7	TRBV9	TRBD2	CASSPIVSGGLYEQYF	TGTGCCAGCAGCCCCATAGTAAGCGGGGGCTTATACGAGCAGTACTTC
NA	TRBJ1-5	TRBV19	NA	CASRPDYSNQPQHF	TGTGCCAGTAGACCAGATTATAGCAATCAGCCCCAGCATTTT
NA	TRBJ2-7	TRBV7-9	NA	CASSGRGQTYEQYF	TGTGCCAGCAGCGGAAGGGGACAAACTTACGAGCAGTACTTC
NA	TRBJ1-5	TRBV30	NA	CAWSVGQSNQPQHF	TGTGCCTGGAGTGTTGGACAGTCCAATCAGCCCCAGCATTTT
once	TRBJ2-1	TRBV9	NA	CASSVARFSDEQFF	TGTGCCAGCAGCGTAGCCAGGTTTTCGGATGAGCAGTTCTTC
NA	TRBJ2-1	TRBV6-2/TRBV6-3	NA	CASSYLGGANTYEQFF	TGTGCCAGCAGTTACTTGGGGGGGGCCAATACTTATGAGCAGTTCTTC
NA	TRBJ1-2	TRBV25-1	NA	CASSETGNYGYTF	TGTGCCAGCAGTGAGACTGGAAACTATGGCTACACCTTC
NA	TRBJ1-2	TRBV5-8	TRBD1	CASRFGQGPHGYTF	TGTGCCAGCAGGTTCGGACAGGGACCTCATGGCTACACCTTC
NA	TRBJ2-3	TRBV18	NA	CASSPGFGGSTDTQYF	TGTGCCAGCTCACCCGGGTTCGGCGGTAGCACAGATACGCAGTATTTT
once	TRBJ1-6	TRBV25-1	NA	CASSETGLDSPLHF	TGTGCCAGCAGTGAAACAGGGCTAGATTCACCCCTCCACTTT
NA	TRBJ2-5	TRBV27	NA	CASSLYGSQETQYF	TGTGCCAGCAGTTTATACGGGAGCCAAGAGACCCAGTACTTC
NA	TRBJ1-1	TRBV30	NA	CAWRDSRVEAFF	TGTGCCTGGAGGGACTCCCGGGTTGAAGCTTTCTTT
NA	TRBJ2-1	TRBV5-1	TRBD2	CASSLAWTRLADDSSYNEQFF	TGCGCCAGCAGCTTGGCATGGACGCGACTAGCGGACGATAGCTCCTACAATGAGCAGTTCTTC
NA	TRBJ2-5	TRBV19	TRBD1	CASSIGTGGLETQYF	TGTGCCAGTAGTATAGGTACAGGGGGCCTCGAGACCCAGTACTTC
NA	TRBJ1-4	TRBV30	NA	CAWSGQANEKLFF	TGTGCCTGGAGTGGACAGGCTAATGAAAAACTGTTTTTT
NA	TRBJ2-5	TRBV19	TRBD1	CASSMGQAPRETQYF	TGTGCCAGTAGTATGGGACAGGCTCCCCGAGAGACCCAGTACTTC
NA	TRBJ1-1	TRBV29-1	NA	CSVSQGGNTEAFF	TGCAGCGTTTCACAGGGTGGAAACACTGAAGCTTTCTTT
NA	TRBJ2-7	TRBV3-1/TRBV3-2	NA	CASSQGAIPGEQYF	TGTGCCAGCAGCCAAGGGGCGATCCCTGGCGAGCAGTACTTC
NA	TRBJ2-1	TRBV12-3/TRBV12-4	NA	CASSDLAEQFF	TGTGCCAGCAGTGATCTAGCGGAGCAGTTCTTC
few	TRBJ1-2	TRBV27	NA	CASSQTGSHNYGYTF	TGTGCCAGCAGCCAAACAGGGAGCCACAACTATGGCTACACCTTC
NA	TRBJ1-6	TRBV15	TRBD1	CATSRAGQGDSPLHF	TGTGCCACCAGCAGAGCGGGTCAGGGGGATTCACCCCTCCACTTT
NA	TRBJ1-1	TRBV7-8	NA	CASSYADPGYTEAFF	TGTGCCAGCAGCTACGCAGACCCGGGGTACACTGAAGCTTTCTTT
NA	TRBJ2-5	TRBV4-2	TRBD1	CASSQGQGTGETQYF	TGTGCCAGCAGCCAGGGACAGGGCACGGGGGAGACCCAGTACTTC
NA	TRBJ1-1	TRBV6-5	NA	CASSPPGRVNAFF	TGTGCCAGCAGCCCCCCCGGCAGGGTGAATGCTTTCTTT
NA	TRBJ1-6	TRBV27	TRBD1	CASSSTGNSPLHF	TGTGCCAGCAGTTCGACAGGGAATTCACCCCTCCACTTT
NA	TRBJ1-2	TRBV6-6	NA	CASSYSTQGSGYTF	TGTGCCAGCAGTTACTCGACTCAGGGATCTGGCTACACCTTC
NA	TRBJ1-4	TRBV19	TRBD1	CASSISGQGHEKLFF	TGTGCCAGTAGTATAAGTGGACAGGGGCATGAAAAACTGTTTTTT
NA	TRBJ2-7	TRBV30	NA	CAWSDDRSRSYEQYF	TGTGCCTGGAGTGACGACAGGTCCCGCTCCTACGAGCAGTACTTC
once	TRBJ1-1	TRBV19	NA	CATKGGQGNTEAFF	TGTGCCACCAAGGGGGGGCAGGGGAACACTGAAGCTTTCTTT
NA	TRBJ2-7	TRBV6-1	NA	CASSVLSGQGLYYEQYF	TGTGCCAGCAGTGTTCTTTCTGGGCAGGGGCTTTACTACGAGCAGTACTTC
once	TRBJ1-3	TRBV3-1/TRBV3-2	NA	CASSQGSTPIYF	TGTGCCAGCAGCCAAGGCTCTACCCCCATATATTTT
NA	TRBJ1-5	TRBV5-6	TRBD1	CASSTKRTGLEPQHF	TGTGCCAGCAGCACAAAGCGGACAGGGTTGGAGCCCCAGCATTTT